Shown below are 31 T cell receptor beta chains from a single sample sequenced in a study of early T cells in non-severe SARS-CoV-2 infection. TCRdb recomputed calls from the 5' RACE reads with MiXCR, one row per CDR3 protein. The sample has approximately 48,000 distinct CDR3 sequences, approximately 9.4% seen once. Sequencing input: whole blood. Receptors were obtained from an adult who was a healthcare worker with PCR-confirmed SARS-CoV-2 infection or an uninfected control (not recorded which).

This clonotype appeared many times. The V call is TRBV6-6, the J call TRBJ2-5; no firm D call. Between the trimmed V and J ends, which lost 1 base and 7 bases, there was a span of 10 bases. The V gene's germline CDR1 is MNHNY and CDR2 SVGAGI (reference sequence). CDR3 size: 13 residues. CDR3 loop: CASSYFSSVTQYF. The CDR3 DNA sequence: TGTGCCAGCAGTTACTTTAGCTCGGTGACCCAGTACTTC.

This clonotype was detected ten times or more. The rearrangement joins TRBV14 to TRBJ2-2, with D uncertain. Germline assignment: CDR1 SGHDN and CDR2 FVKESK. The V end was cut by 2 bases, the J end by 7 bases, with 5 bases between. CDR3 size: 12 residues. CDR3 DNA sequence: TGTGCCAGCAGCCAATATGGCGGGGAGCTGTTTTTT. Amino acids: CASSQYGGELFF.

The J gene is TRBJ2-3, the V gene TRBV27; D gene unclear. The CDR3 totals 11 residues. V was shortened by 6 bases and J by 8 bases, with 9 bases between the two germline ends. Germline V gene sequence: CDR1 MNHEY, CDR2 SMNVEV (reference sequence). The CDR3 here is CASRAWGTQYF. For the CDR3, the DNA is TGTGCCAGCAGGGCCTGGGGTACGCAGTATTTT.

At least ten counts were recorded for this clonotype. V is TRBV7-2 and J is TRBJ1-4; D gene uncertain. Germline loops: CDR1 SGHTA, CDR2 FQGNSA. V shed 2 bases and J shed 4 bases, with 8 bases lying between them. CDR3 length: 14 residues. In DNA form, the CDR3 reads TGTGCCAGCAGCTTATTTCCCTTTAATGAAAAACTGTTTTTT. Translating gives CASSLFPFNEKLFF.

This clonotype was detected many times. This sequence joins TRBV7-2 and TRBJ2-3; D not resolved. Between the trimmed V and J ends, which lost 5 bases and 5 bases, there was a span of 8 bases. Germline values: CDR1 SGHTA, CDR2 FQGNSA. This CDR3 spans 12 amino acids. The DNA for the CDR3 is TGTGCCAGCAGCCCTCTACTAGATACGCAGTATTTT. It translates to CASSPLLDTQYF.

The sample holds a few counts of this clonotype. The conserved final phenylalanine or tryptophan is absent from the CDR3, which likely points to a read error. The CDR3 here is CASSLLAYTSTDTQYS. The DNA of the CDR3 is TGTGCCAGCAGTTTATTGGCGTATACTAGCACAGATACGCAGTATTCT. V gene TRBV28 combines with J gene TRBJ2-3; D gene unclear. The CDR3 is made up of 16 amino acids. Trimming shortened V by 1 base and J by 0 bases, and 11 bases separated the two germline ends. Per germline, CDR1 MDHEN and CDR2 SYDVKM.

This clonotype came up many times. The V call is TRBV5-4, the J call TRBJ2-5; D is possibly TRBD1 (5 bases). This CDR3 has 15 amino acids. Deletions cut 0 bases from V and 3 bases from J, with 12 bases between. Germline CDR1 is SGHNT and CDR2 is YYREEE (reference sequence). CDR3 nucleotide sequence: TGTGCCAGCAGCTTGGGAGCAGGGCAAAAAGAGACCCAGTACTTC. This sequence encodes CASSLGAGQKETQYF.

This clonotype was counted ten times or more. This chain links TRBV11-2 with TRBJ2-2; 7 bases are a match to TRBD1. V gave up 5 bases and J gave up 4 bases; unmatched junction bases: 7. The germline gives CDR1 SGHAT, CDR2 FQNNGV. The CDR3 sequence is 15 residues long. The CDR3 loop reads CASSLTGESTGELFF. Written as DNA, the CDR3 is TGTGCCAGCAGCCTCACAGGGGAGAGCACCGGGGAGCTGTTTTTT.

The V gene is TRBV20-1, the J gene TRBJ2-1; possible D gene TRBD2, 6 bases. The CDR3 sequence is 14 residues long. The V and J ends lost 5 bases and 5 bases respectively, with 16 bases between them. In germline, CDR1 is DFQATT, CDR2 SNEGSKA (reference sequence). CDR3 in DNA: TGCAGTGCTCCCCCGGGGGTAATAAACAATGAGCAGTTCTTC. It yields the protein CSAPPGVINNEQFF.

The chain joins TRBV28 to TRBJ1-1; D uncertain. There are 14 residues in the CDR3. Trimming took off 4 bases at V and 9 bases at J, with 18 bases between the two ends. Germline CDR1 and CDR2: MDHEN and SYDVKM. CDR3 protein: CASSSWKAERQAFF. The CDR3 bases are TGTGCCAGCAGTTCTTGGAAGGCCGAGCGCCAAGCTTTCTTT.

This chain uses TRBV9 with TRBJ2-7, with D possibly being TRBD2 (6 bases). This CDR3 spans 14 amino acids. The germline V gene encodes CDR1 SGDLS and CDR2 YYNGEE. V lost 4 bases to trimming and J lost 2 bases, with 13 bases between them. The chain's CDR3 is CASSQTGVPYEQYF. In nucleotides, the CDR3 is TGTGCCAGCAGCCAAACGGGGGTACCCTACGAGCAGTACTTC. The whole variable domain, remainder taken from reference TRBV9 and TRBJ2-7, is DSGVTQTPKHLITATGQRVTLRCSPRSGDLSVYWYQQSLDQGLQFLIQYYNGEERAKGNILERFSAQQFPDLHSELNLSSLELGDSALYFCASSQTGVPYEQYFGPGTRLTVT.

This clonotype was picked up many times. The rearrangement links TRBV5-6 to TRBJ1-2; 7 bases match TRBD1. V trimming: 0 bases; J trimming: 3 bases; junction bases outside the gene matches: 14. The germline CDR1 and CDR2 sequences are SGHDT and YYEEEE. The CDR3 sequence is 18 residues long. The CDR3, as DNA: TGTGCCAGCAGCTTGGACAAATTCATAAGGACAGGAGACTATGGCTACACCTTC. It codes for CASSLDKFIRTGDYGYTF.

The chain links TRBV29-1 to TRBJ1-1; 7 nucleotides match TRBD1. The junction had 9 bases not matched to a gene; V was cut back by 7 bases and J by 1 base. Germline CDR1 SQVTM, CDR2 ANQGSEA. The CDR3 runs 14 residues. Here the CDR3 DNA reads TGCAGCGGTAAACCGGGACAGAGGAACACTGAAGCTTTCTTT. Translated, it gives CSGKPGQRNTEAFF.

At least ten counts were recorded for this clonotype. This chain connects TRBV11-1 to TRBJ2-1; TRBD1 or TRBD2 may be the D gene (7 bases each). Germline V lookup: CDR1 SGHAT, CDR2 FQDESV (reference sequence). The CDR3 is 17 amino acids. V lost 4 bases and J lost 3, with 19 bases in between. Here the CDR3 DNA reads TGTGCCAGCAGCTCCCGGGACAGATCGGGGGGCTACAATGAGCAGTTCTTC. This sequence encodes CASSSRDRSGGYNEQFF. Full variable domain (rest looked up from reference TRBV11-1 and TRBJ2-1): EAEVAQSPRYKITEKSQAVAFWCDPISGHATLYWYRQILGQGPELLVQFQDESVVDDSQLPKDRFSAERLKGVDSTLKIQPAELGDSAMYLCASSSRDRSGGYNEQFFGPGTRLTVL.

The V call is TRBV29-1, the J call TRBJ2-7; D not certain. There are 15 residues in the CDR3. V was pared by 1 base and J by 3 bases, with 16 bases between. Germline CDR1 and CDR2: SQVTM and ANQGSEA. CDR3 sequence: CSVEVSFGRLYEQYF. In DNA, the CDR3 is TGCAGCGTTGAAGTGAGTTTCGGGCGGCTCTACGAGCAGTACTTC.

The chain couples TRBV29-1 to TRBJ2-2, with 12 positions matching TRBD2. The V gene end was trimmed by 4 bases and the J gene end by 2 bases; junction bases not matched to a gene: 5. CDR1 is SQVTM, CDR2 ANQGSEA, per germline. The CDR3 consists of 16 residues. CDR3 residues: CSVAVTSGRNTGELFF. The CDR3 DNA follows: TGCAGCGTTGCCGTGACTAGCGGGAGAAACACCGGGGAGCTGTTTTTT.

This clonotype was picked up many times. The chain has TRBV5-1 and TRBJ2-1, with D maybe TRBD1 (6 bases). V was clipped by 3 bases and J by 14 bases, with 15 bases between them. The CDR3 has 12 amino acids. The germline CDR1 and CDR2 sequences are SGHRS and YFSETQ. CDR3 sequence reads: CASSYAGTREFF. As DNA, the CDR3 is TGCGCCAGCAGCTATGCCGGGACACGGGAGTTCTTC.

This clonotype was seen ten or more times. V gene TRBV12-3 or TRBV12-4 combines with J gene TRBJ1-3, with unresolved D. This CDR3 is 12 amino acids long. V lost 4 bases and J 9 bases, leaving 10 bases between the germline ends. The CDR3 sequence: CASSSLHGTIYF. In DNA, the CDR3 is TGTGCCAGCAGTTCCCTCCATGGCACCATATATTTT.

The chain uses TRBV7-8 and TRBJ2-3; D perhaps matches TRBD1 (6 bases). The germline gives CDR1 SGHVS, CDR2 FQNEAQ. Deletions cut 1 base from V and 7 bases from J, with 12 bases between. CDR3 size: 14 residues. DNA for the CDR3: TGTGCCAGCAGCTTAGTCCCCACAGGGAATACGCAGTATTTT. The encoded protein is CASSLVPTGNTQYF.

This clonotype has ten or more counts. The chain recombines TRBV11-2 with TRBJ2-1; D might be TRBD1 or TRBD2, each matching 6 bases. In germline, CDR1 is SGHAT, CDR2 FQNNGV. The length of the CDR3 is 17 residues. The V end was cut by 3 bases, the J end by 4 bases, with 19 bases between. The CDR3 loop reads CASSFLQGLAKYNEQFF. CDR3 nucleotide sequence: TGTGCCAGCAGCTTCCTCCAGGGGCTAGCGAAGTACAATGAGCAGTTCTTC.

The chain uses TRBV6-6 and TRBJ1-2; D remains unclear. V was clipped by 5 bases and J by 4 bases, with 20 bases between them. Germline CDR1 and CDR2: MNHNY and SVGAGI (reference sequence). CDR3 length: 16 residues. The CDR3 region is CASSLKMAEVAYGYTF. The CDR3 region has the DNA TGTGCCAGCAGTCTCAAAATGGCGGAGGTTGCCTATGGCTACACCTTC.

The chain couples TRBV2 to TRBJ2-5; perhaps TRBD2 as D (5 bases). Germline CDR1 and CDR2: SNHLY and FYNNEI. The germline V and J ends were trimmed by 6 bases and 2 bases, with 22 bases remaining between them. CDR3 length equals 17 residues. CDR3 sequence reads: CASRQTPFGSGQETQYF. The CDR3 DNA reads as TGTGCCAGCAGACAGACCCCATTCGGAAGCGGTCAAGAGACCCAGTACTTC. The variable domain in full, completed from reference TRBV2 and TRBJ2-5, reads EPEVTQTPSHQVTQMGQEVILRCVPISNHLYFYWYRQILGQKVEFLVSFYNNEISEKSEIFDDQFSVERPDGSNFTLKIRSTKLEDSAMYFCASRQTPFGSGQETQYFGPGTRLLVL.

V is TRBV30 and J is TRBJ1-5; a weak D match, TRBD1 (6 bases). The CDR3 runs to 13 residues. In germline, CDR1 is GTSNPN, CDR2 SVGIG (reference sequence). The ends were cut back, 1 base at V and 5 bases at J, with 9 bases in the middle. In DNA form, the CDR3 reads TGTGCCTGGAGTGGCAGGGGTGATCAGCCCCAGCATTTT. This encodes CAWSGRGDQPQHF.

This clonotype showed up just a few times. The V and J genes are TRBV20-1 and TRBJ2-7; TRBD2 matches at 11 bases. The CDR3 is made up of 14 amino acids. After removal of 4 bases from V and 5 bases from J, the junction contained 7 bases not matched to a gene. The V gene's germline CDR1 is DFQATT and CDR2 SNEGSKA (reference sequence). The CDR3 reads CSAMVTSGIHEQYF. For the CDR3, the DNA is TGCAGTGCTATGGTGACTAGCGGGATCCACGAGCAGTACTTC.

Only a few counts were recorded for this clonotype. The chain recombines TRBV23-1 with TRBJ2-1; a weak D match, TRBD2 (5 bases). TRBV23-1 counts as an open reading frame of uncertain function. With 0 bases removed from V and 0 bases from J, the gap between germline ends came to 12 bases. The CDR3 spans 17 residues. DNA for the CDR3: TGCGCCAGCAGTCAATCGACGGGGTCTCTCTCCTACAATGAGCAGTTCTTC. Its translation: CASSQSTGSLSYNEQFF.

The chain couples TRBV24-1 to TRBJ2-1, with D possibly TRBD2 on 5 matching bases. The CDR3 is 14 residues long. The germline V gene has CDR1 KGHDR and CDR2 SFDVKD. The ends were cut back, 9 bases at V and 2 bases at J, with 13 bases in the middle. The CDR3 region has the DNA TGTGCCACCGCGGGCGCGTTGCCCTACAATGAGCAGTTCTTC. Protein sequence: CATAGALPYNEQFF.

In its sample, this clonotype was seen many times. The chain employs TRBV5-6 and TRBJ2-1; maybe TRBD1 (6 bases). The V and J ends lost 0 bases and 4 bases respectively, with 11 bases between them. Germline V CDR1 and CDR2: SGHDT, YYEEEE. CDR3 size: 15 residues. The CDR3 loop is CASSLVGGSYNEQFF. The CDR3 DNA sequence: TGTGCCAGCAGCTTGGTAGGGGGAAGTTACAATGAGCAGTTCTTC.

Relative to its sample, this clonotype is medium-sized. The V call is TRBV29-1, the J call TRBJ1-2; D is possibly TRBD1 (5 bases). The V gene lost 7 bases and the J gene lost 7 bases, with 19 bases spanning the gap. CDR1 and CDR2 from the germline V gene are SQVTM and ANQGSEA. CDR3 length: 13 residues. The CDR3 DNA reads as TGCAGCGCAACCGGGACGGTCCTCTCTGGCTACACCTTC. Its translation: CSATGTVLSGYTF. Filled out from reference TRBV29-1 and TRBJ1-2, the complete variable domain reads SAVISQKPSRDICQRGTSLTIQCQVDSQVTMMFWYRQQPGQSLTLIATANQGSEATYESGFVIDKFPISRPNLTFSTLTVSNMSPEDSSIYLCSATGTVLSGYTFGSGTRLTVV.

The sample holds many counts of this clonotype. The chain is built from TRBV7-2 and TRBJ2-3; 7 bases are a match to TRBD1. Germline loops: CDR1 SGHTA, CDR2 FQGNSA. J lost 5 bases, V lost 1 base, and 3 bases had no gene match. The CDR3 sequence is 14 residues long. The CDR3 DNA reads TGTGCCAGCAGCTTAGTAGGGGGCGTAGATACGCAGTATTTT. Protein product: CASSLVGGVDTQYF. The full variable domain, rest sourced from reference TRBV7-2 and TRBJ2-3, is GAGVSQSPSNKVTEKGKDVELRCDPISGHTALYWYRQSLGQGLEFLIYFQGNSAPDKSGLPSDRFSAERTGGSVSTLTIQRTQQEDSAVYLCASSLVGGVDTQYFGPGTRLTVL.

This clonotype was observed many times. It is unclear where the CDR3 begins or ends on the DNA, so no DNA is shown, and the CDR3 is as TCRdb lists it. J is TRBJ2-1 and V is TRBV5-5; the table's D call, TRBD1, has no DNA check behind it. The CDR3 is 14 residues long, ends included. CDR1 SGHKS and CDR2 YYEKEE come from the germline V gene (reference sequence). CDR3 amino acids: CASSYVGPGNEQFF.

This clonotype was counted at least ten times. The chain joins TRBV20-1 to TRBJ2-5; 8 bases map to TRBD2. There are 13 residues in the CDR3. Trimming cost V 5 bases and J 2 bases; bases outside gene matches: 4. Germline V CDR1 and CDR2: DFQATT, SNEGSKA (reference sequence). The DNA of the CDR3 is TGCAGTGCTCCTTCGGGAGGGCAAGAGACCCAGTACTTC. It codes for CSAPSGGQETQYF.